Reported below is one T cell receptor beta chain. This record comes from a study of T cell changes during pregnancy in multiple sclerosis. Method: immunoSEQ multiplex PCR; TCRdb's copy keeps in-frame clones and lacks some. The table shows some 85,000 clones, with about 93% occurring only once. The specimen was peripheral blood, collected in the second trimester of pregnancy. The TCR was taken from a female donor in good health, enrolled as a control in a pregnancy study.

For the CDR3, the DNA is TGTGCCAGCAGCCCCCGACAGGGCGGGGGGGCAGAAGAGACCCAGTACTTC. Protein sequence: CASSPRQGGGAEETQYF. This sequence joins TRBV9 and TRBJ2-5; 9 bases agree with TRBD2. V was clipped by 4 bases and J by 3 bases; unmatched bases: 13. The CDR3 covers 17 residues. Germline lookup yields CDR1 SGDLS and CDR2 YYNGEE. The variable domain in full, with the rest retrieved from reference TRBV9 and TRBJ2-5, is DSGVTQTPKHLITATGQRVTLRCSPRSGDLSVYWYQQSLDQGLQFLIQYYNGEERAKGNILERFSAQQFPDLHSELNLSSLELGDSALYFCASSPRQGGGAEETQYFGPGTRLLVL.